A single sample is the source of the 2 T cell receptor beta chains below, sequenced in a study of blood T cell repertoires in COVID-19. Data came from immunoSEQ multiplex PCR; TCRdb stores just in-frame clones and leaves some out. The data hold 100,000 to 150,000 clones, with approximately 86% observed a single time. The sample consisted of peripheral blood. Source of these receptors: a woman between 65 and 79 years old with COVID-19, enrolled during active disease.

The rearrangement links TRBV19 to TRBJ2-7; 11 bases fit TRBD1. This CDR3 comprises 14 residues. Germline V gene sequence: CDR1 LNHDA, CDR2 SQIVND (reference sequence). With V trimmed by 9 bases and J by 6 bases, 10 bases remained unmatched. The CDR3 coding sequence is TGTGCCAGCGCGAGGGGACAGGGGGTTCGCGAGCAGTACTTC. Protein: CASARGQGVREQYF.

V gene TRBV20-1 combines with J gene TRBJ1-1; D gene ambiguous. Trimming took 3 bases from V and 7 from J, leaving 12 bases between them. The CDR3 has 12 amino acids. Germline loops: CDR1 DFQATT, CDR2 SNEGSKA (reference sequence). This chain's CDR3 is CSASRTQDEAFF. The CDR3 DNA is TGCAGTGCTAGTCGGACTCAGGATGAAGCTTTCTTT.